This T cell receptor (beta chain) was identified in a study of T cell responses to AZD1222 COVID-19 vaccine. The protocol was immunoSEQ multiplex PCR, while the TCRdb copy is restricted to in-frame clones and leaves out a portion. The sample has roughly 69,000 clones; 75% to 85% are singletons. Comments on this clone: Its target is not known.

Study-level findings and limits: After the peak T cell response, and only then, were repertoires sampled. Among the donors, most were white British and more were female, and clonal diversity was possibly underestimated.

The sample consisted of peripheral blood, taken 28 days after the second AZD1222 dose. This sequence originates from an adult who received the AZD1222 COVID-19 vaccine.

CDR3 DNA: TGTGCCAGCAGTTACTCGTGGCAGATTAACTATGGCTACACCTTC. Translation gives CASSYSWQINYGYTF. The chain combines TRBV6-2 or TRBV6-3 with TRBJ1-2; D not resolved. Germline values: CDR1 MNHEY, CDR2 SVGEGT. Trimming left V 0 bases short and J 1 base short, with 9 bases between. This CDR3 has 15 amino acids.